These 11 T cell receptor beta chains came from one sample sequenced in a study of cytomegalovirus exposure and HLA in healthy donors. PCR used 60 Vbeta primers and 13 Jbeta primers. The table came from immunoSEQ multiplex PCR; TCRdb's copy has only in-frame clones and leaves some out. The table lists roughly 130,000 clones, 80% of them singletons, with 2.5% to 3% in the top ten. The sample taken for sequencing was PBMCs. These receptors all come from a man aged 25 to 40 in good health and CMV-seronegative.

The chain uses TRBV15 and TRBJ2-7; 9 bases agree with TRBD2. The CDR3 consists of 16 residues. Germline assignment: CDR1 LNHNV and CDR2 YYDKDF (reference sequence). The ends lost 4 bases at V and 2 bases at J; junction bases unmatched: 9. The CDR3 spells CATSTQTSGFPYEQYF. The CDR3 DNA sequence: TGTGCCACCAGCACGCAAACTAGCGGGTTCCCCTACGAGCAGTACTTC.

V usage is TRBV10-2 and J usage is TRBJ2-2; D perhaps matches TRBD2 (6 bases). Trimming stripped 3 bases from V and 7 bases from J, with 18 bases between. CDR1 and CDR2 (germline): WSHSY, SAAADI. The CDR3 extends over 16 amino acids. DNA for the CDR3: TGCGCCAGCAGTGAAGGCCGAACGGGAGTTAACGGGGAGCTGTTTTTT. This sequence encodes CASSEGRTGVNGELFF.

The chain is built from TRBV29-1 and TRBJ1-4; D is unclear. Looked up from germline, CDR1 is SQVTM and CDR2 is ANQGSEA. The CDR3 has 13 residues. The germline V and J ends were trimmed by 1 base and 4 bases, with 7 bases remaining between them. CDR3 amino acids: CSVEADFNEKLFF. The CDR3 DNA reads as TGCAGCGTTGAAGCCGACTTTAATGAAAAACTGTTTTTT.

The DNA for the CDR3 is TGTGCCAGCAGCTGGACTAGCGGGAGCTACGAGCAGTACTTC. Translating gives CASSWTSGSYEQYF. V usage is TRBV5-4 and J usage is TRBJ2-7; 13 bases match TRBD2. From germline, CDR1 is SGHNT and CDR2 YYREEE (reference sequence). The CDR3 is 14 amino acids. Trimming took 3 bases from V and 3 from J; bases not matched to a gene: 0.

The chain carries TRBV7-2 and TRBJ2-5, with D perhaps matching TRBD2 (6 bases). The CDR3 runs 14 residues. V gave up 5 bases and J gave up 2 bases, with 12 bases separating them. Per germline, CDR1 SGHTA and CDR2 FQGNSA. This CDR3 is CASSGKLAQETQYF. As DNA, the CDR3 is TGTGCCAGCAGCGGAAAACTAGCTCAAGAGACCCAGTACTTC. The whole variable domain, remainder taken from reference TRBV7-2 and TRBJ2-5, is GAGVSQSPSNKVTEKGKDVELRCDPISGHTALYWYRQSLGQGLEFLIYFQGNSAPDKSGLPSDRFSAERTGGSVSTLTIQRTQQEDSAVYLCASSGKLAQETQYFGPGTRLLVL.

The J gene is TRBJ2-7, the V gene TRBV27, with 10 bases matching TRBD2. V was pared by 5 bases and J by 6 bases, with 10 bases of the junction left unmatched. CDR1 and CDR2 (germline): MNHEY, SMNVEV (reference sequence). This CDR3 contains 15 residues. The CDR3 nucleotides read TGTGCCAGCAGTCCTTTAGCGAGCGGGAGGGGCGAGCAGTACTTC. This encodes CASSPLASGRGEQYF.

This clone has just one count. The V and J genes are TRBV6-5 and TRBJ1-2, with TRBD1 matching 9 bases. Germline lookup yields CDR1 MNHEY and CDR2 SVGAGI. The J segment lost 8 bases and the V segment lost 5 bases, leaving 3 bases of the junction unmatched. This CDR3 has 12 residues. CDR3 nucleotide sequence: TGTGCCAGCAGTCGGACAGGGGAGGGCTACACCTTC. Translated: CASSRTGEGYTF.

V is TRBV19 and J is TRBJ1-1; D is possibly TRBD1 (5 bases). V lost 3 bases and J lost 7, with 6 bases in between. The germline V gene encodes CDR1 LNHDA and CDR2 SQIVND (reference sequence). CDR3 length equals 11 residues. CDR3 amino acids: CASSIGGEAFF. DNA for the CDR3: TGTGCCAGTAGTATCGGGGGTGAAGCTTTCTTT.

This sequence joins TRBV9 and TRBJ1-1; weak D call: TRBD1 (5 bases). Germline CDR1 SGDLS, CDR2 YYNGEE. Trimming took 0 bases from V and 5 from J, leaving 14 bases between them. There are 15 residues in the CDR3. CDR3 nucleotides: TGTGCCAGCAGCGTAGGAGACACAGGTGGAACTGAAGCTTTCTTT. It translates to CASSVGDTGGTEAFF.

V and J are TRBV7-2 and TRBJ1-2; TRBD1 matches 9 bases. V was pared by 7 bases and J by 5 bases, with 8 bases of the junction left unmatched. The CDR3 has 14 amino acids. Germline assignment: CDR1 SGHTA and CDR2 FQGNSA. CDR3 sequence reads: CASTVTGGWYGYTF. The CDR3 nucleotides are TGTGCCAGCACCGTGACAGGGGGTTGGTATGGCTACACCTTC.

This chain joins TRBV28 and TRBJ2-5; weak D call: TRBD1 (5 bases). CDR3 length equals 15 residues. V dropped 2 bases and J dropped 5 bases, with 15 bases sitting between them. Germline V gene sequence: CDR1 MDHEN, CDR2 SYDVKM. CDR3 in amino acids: CASSLRAVGAETQYF. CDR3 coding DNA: TGTGCCAGCAGTTTACGGGCCGTAGGGGCGGAGACCCAGTACTTC.